Each of the 15 T cell receptor beta chains below was sequenced from the same sample in a study of OX40 agonist ivuxolimab in advanced cancers. Here immunoSEQ multiplex PCR was the method, and the copy in TCRdb shows in-frame clones only, minus some. The repertoire holds roughly 60,000 clones, more than 85% seen once, with around 0.4% in the top ten. The source was CD4+ or CD8+ T cells sorted from blood, collected in a trial of the OX40 agonist ivuxolimab. These receptor sequences come from an adult with an advanced solid tumor such as melanoma, head and neck, liver or kidney cancer.

The rearrangement joins TRBV7-9 to TRBJ1-4; D not certain. This CDR3 has 16 residues. The ends were cut back, 5 bases at V and 1 base at J, with 14 bases in the middle. Germline V gene data show CDR1 as SEHNR and CDR2 as FQNEAQ (reference sequence). CDR3 amino acids: CASSPKGGLTNEKLFF. CDR3 DNA: TGTGCCAGCAGCCCAAAAGGCGGGCTAACTAATGAAAAACTGTTTTTT.

V and J are TRBV2 and TRBJ1-5; the D gene is possibly TRBD1 (5 bases). This CDR3 region has 14 residues. With 4 bases removed from V and 3 bases from J, the gap between germline ends came to 10 bases. CDR1 SNHLY and CDR2 FYNNEI come from the germline V gene. The CDR3, as DNA: TGTGCCAGCAGTGGGGACGGCATCAATCAGCCCCAGCATTTT. Amino acid sequence: CASSGDGINQPQHF.

The chain joins TRBV30 to TRBJ1-2, with no clear D. The V end was cut by 2 bases, the J end by 5 bases, with 6 bases between. The CDR3 is 11 amino acids. From germline, CDR1 is GTSNPN and CDR2 SVGIG (reference sequence). CDR3 sequence: CAWSPGYGYTF. CDR3 sequence (DNA): TGTGCCTGGAGTCCGGGTTATGGCTACACCTTC. The full variable domain, in which reference TRBV30 and TRBJ1-2 provide the parts outside the CDR3, is SQTIHQWPATLVQPVGSPLSLECTVEGTSNPNLYWYRQAAGRGLQLLFYSVGIGQISSEVPQNLSASRPQDRQFILSSKKLLLSDSGFYLCAWSPGYGYTFGSGTRLTVV.

The chain combines TRBV10-1 with TRBJ2-7; 12 nucleotides match TRBD2. The J segment lost 6 bases and the V segment lost 2 bases, leaving 5 bases of the junction unmatched. The length of the CDR3 is 15 residues. Germline CDR1 WNHNN, CDR2 SYGVQD (reference sequence). CDR3 coding DNA: TGCGCCAGCAGTGAGAACCCGGGACTAGCGGGCGAGCAGTACTTC. This codes for CASSENPGLAGEQYF.

J is TRBJ1-6 and V is TRBV5-6; D is ambiguous. The CDR3 is 13 amino acids. Germline CDR1 reads SGHDT; CDR2 reads YYEEEE. V lost 7 bases and J 7 bases, leaving 12 bases between the germline ends. The CDR3 region is CASGRFFNSPLHF. Written as DNA, the CDR3 is TGTGCCAGCGGACGGTTTTTCAATTCACCCCTCCACTTT. The full variable domain, rest sourced from reference TRBV5-6 and TRBJ1-6, is DAGVTQSPTHLIKTRGQQVTLRCSPKSGHDTVSWYQQALGQGPQFIFQYYEEEERQRGNFPDRFSGHQFPNYSSELNVNALLLGDSALYLCASGRFFNSPLHFGNGTRLTVT.

The chain joins TRBV19 to TRBJ2-1; tentative D call: TRBD1 (7 bases). V was cut by 5 bases and J by 9 bases, with 23 bases left in between. This CDR3 comprises 16 residues. The germline V gene encodes CDR1 LNHDA and CDR2 SQIVND (reference sequence). The CDR3 region has the DNA TGTGCCAGTAGTCCGCCTTACCGACAGGGACTGGGTGAGCAGTTCTTC. It translates to CASSPPYRQGLGEQFF.

This chain links TRBV18 with TRBJ2-7, with no clear D. Trimming pared 3 bases from V and 7 bases from J, leaving 13 bases between. The CDR3 spans 13 residues. Germline CDR1 KGHSH, CDR2 LQKENI. The CDR3 protein is CASSPGGSGEQYF. CDR3 DNA: TGTGCCAGCTCACCCGGCGGATCTGGGGAGCAGTACTTC. The full variable domain, its missing parts supplied by reference TRBV18 and TRBJ2-7, is NAGVMQNPRHLVRRRGQEARLRCSPMKGHSHVYWYRQLPEEGLKFMVYLQKENIIDESGMPKERFSAEFPKEGPSILRIQQVVRGDSAAYFCASSPGGSGEQYFGPGTRLTVT.

The genes are TRBV19 and TRBJ1-1; 7 bases agree with TRBD1. J lost 3 bases, V lost 4 bases, and 8 bases had no gene match. Germline V gene sequence: CDR1 LNHDA, CDR2 SQIVND (reference sequence). This CDR3 contains 15 residues. The CDR3: CASSKRQGSYTEAFF. The CDR3 DNA reads as TGTGCCAGTAGTAAGAGACAGGGAAGTTACACTGAAGCTTTCTTT.

CDR3 residues: CASSSSSSGQGARTDTQYF. The CDR3 bases are TGTGCCAGCAGCAGCTCAAGCTCCGGACAGGGGGCGCGGACAGATACGCAGTATTTT. The chain has TRBV21-1 and TRBJ2-3; the table's TRBD1 call for D was not verified on the DNA. TRBV21-1 is given as a pseudogene. CDR3 length equals 19 residues.

J is TRBJ2-7 and V is TRBV18; TRBD1 matches 9 bases. Germline V lookup: CDR1 KGHSH, CDR2 LQKENI. V lost 3 bases to trimming and J lost 2 bases; unmatched junction nucleotides: 5. The CDR3 is 15 residues long. The CDR3 nucleotides are TGTGCCAGCTCACCCGGACAGGGGCGCGCCTACGAGCAGTACTTC. As protein: CASSPGQGRAYEQYF.

The chain joins TRBV5-1 to TRBJ1-6, with D perhaps TRBD1 (6 bases). Trimming shortened V by 4 bases and J by 5 bases, and 10 bases separated the two germline ends. The CDR3 has 14 residues. The germline V gene encodes CDR1 SGHRS and CDR2 YFSETQ. CDR3 sequence (DNA): TGCGCCAGCAGCAAAACAGGGAATAATTCACCCCTCCACTTT. Protein product: CASSKTGNNSPLHF.

The chain joins TRBV19 to TRBJ1-5; D ambiguous. The V and J ends lost 8 bases and 5 bases respectively, with 10 bases between them. CDR3 size: 12 residues. Germline CDR1 reads LNHDA; CDR2 reads SQIVND (reference sequence). CDR3 coding DNA: TGTGCCAGTGCCGTTGTCCATCAGCCCCAGCATTTT. It codes for CASAVVHQPQHF.

A single count supports this clone. The chain couples TRBV28 to TRBJ2-6; D is unclear. CDR3 size: 16 residues. V was pared by 4 bases and J by 1 base, with 11 bases between. The germline V gene has CDR1 MDHEN and CDR2 SYDVKM. The CDR3, as DNA: TGTGCCAGCAGTTCCGCAAGTAATTCTGGGGCCAACGTCCTGACTTTC. Protein product: CASSSASNSGANVLTF.

CDR3 loop: CASSVGASGSGQTQYF. The CDR3 DNA reads TGTGCCAGCAGCGTAGGGGCTAGCGGGAGTGGCCAGACCCAGTACTTC. The rearrangement links TRBV9 to TRBJ2-5; 10 bases fit TRBD2. The J segment lost 6 bases and the V segment lost 0 bases, leaving 8 bases of the junction unmatched. CDR3 length equals 16 residues. The germline CDR1 and CDR2 sequences are SGDLS and YYNGEE.

The V gene is TRBV9, the J gene TRBJ2-1; TRBD1 aligns across 9 bases. V trimming: 0 bases; J trimming: 6 bases; junction bases outside the gene matches: 7. Germline V gene sequence: CDR1 SGDLS, CDR2 YYNGEE. CDR3 size: 16 residues. CDR3 region: CASSVVSGQGFNEQFF. CDR3 DNA: TGTGCCAGCAGCGTAGTCTCGGGACAGGGCTTCAATGAGCAGTTCTTC.